In this sample, the clone carrying this T cell receptor (beta chain) turned up many times. No antigen is known for it. It was RNA transcripts that yielded the amplified TCR beta CDR3 regions. Primed by the HTBI set, a first-round RT-PCR was run on the TCR CDR3. Each CDR3 protein gets one entry after TCRdb re-called the multiplex PCR reads with MiXCR. The repertoire holds nearly 750,000 distinct CDR3 sequences, with approximately 36% as singletons. The source of the sample is a study of T cells in Graves' hyperthyroidism and ophthalmopathy. Study-wide results and limits: With a median lead of approximately 6 months before onset, the model predicted ophthalmopathy. Most clonotypes expanded in thyroid above 0.001 were likewise present in blood.

PBMCs were obtained from 7.5 to 10 ml fresh peripheral blood. Per germline, CDR1 LNHDA and CDR2 SQIVND (reference sequence). Trimming shortened V by 8 bases and J by 0 bases, and 11 bases separated the two germline ends. CDR3 length equals 15 residues. This sequence joins TRBV19 and TRBJ2-6, with D perhaps matching TRBD1 or TRBD2 (5 bases each). The TCR was taken from a woman in her 40s with Graves' hyperthyroidism. The sequencing input was blood. Here the CDR3 reads CASGTWVSGANVLTF. Here the CDR3 DNA reads TGTGCCAGTGGGACGTGGGTCTCTGGGGCCAACGTCCTGACTTTC. Variable domain in full (rest from reference TRBV19 and TRBJ2-6): DGGITQSPKYLFRKEGQNVTLSCEQNLNHDAMYWYRQDPGQGLRLIYYSQIVNDFQKGDIAEGYSVSREKKESFPLTVTSAQKNPTAFYLCASGTWVSGANVLTFGAGSRLTVL.